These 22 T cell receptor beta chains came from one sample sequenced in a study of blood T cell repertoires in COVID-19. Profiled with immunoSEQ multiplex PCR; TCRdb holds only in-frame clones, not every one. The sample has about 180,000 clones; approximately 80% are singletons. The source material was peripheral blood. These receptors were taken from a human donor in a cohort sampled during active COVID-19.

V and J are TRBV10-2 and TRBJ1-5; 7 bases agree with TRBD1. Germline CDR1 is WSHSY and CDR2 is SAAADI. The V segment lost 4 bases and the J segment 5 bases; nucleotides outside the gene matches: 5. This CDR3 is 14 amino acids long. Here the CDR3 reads CASSVSGGDQPQHF. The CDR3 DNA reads TGCGCCAGCAGTGTATCAGGGGGAGATCAGCCCCAGCATTTT.

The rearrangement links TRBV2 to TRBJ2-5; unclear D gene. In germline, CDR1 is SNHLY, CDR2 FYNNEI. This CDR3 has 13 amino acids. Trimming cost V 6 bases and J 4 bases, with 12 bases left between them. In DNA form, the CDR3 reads TGTGCCAGCAGCCTATTGGGCTTAGAGACCCAGTACTTC. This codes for CASSLLGLETQYF. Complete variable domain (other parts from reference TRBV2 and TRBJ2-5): EPEVTQTPSHQVTQMGQEVILRCVPISNHLYFYWYRQILGQKVEFLVSFYNNEISEKSEIFDDQFSVERPDGSNFTLKIRSTKLEDSAMYFCASSLLGLETQYFGPGTRLLVL.

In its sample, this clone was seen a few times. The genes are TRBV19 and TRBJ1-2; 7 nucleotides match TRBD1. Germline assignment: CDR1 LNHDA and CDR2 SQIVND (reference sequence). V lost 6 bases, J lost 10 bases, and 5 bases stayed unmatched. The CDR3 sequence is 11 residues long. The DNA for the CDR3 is TGTGCCAGTAGCCGAGACAGGGACTACACCTTC. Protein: CASSRDRDYTF. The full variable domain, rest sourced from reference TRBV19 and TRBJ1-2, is DGGITQSPKYLFRKEGQNVTLSCEQNLNHDAMYWYRQDPGQGLRLIYYSQIVNDFQKGDIAEGYSVSREKKESFPLTVTSAQKNPTAFYLCASSRDRDYTFGSGTRLTVV.

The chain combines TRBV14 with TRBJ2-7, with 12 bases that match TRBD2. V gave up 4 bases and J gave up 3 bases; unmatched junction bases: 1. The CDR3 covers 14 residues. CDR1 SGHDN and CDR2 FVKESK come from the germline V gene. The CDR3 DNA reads TGTGCCAGCAGCCGGGGACTAGCGGGCTACGAGCAGTACTTC. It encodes CASSRGLAGYEQYF. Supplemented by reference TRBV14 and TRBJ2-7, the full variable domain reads EAGVTQFPSHSVIEKGQTVTLRCDPISGHDNLYWYRRVMGKEIKFLLHFVKESKQDESGMPNNRFLAERTGGTYSTLKVQPAELEDSGVYFCASSRGLAGYEQYFGPGTRLTVT.

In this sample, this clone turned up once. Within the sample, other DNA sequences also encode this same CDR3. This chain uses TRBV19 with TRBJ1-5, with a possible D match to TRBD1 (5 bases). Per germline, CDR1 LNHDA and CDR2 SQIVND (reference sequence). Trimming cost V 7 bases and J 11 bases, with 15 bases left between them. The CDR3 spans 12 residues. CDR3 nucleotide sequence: TGTGCCAGTACCCCCCCCGGGGGGACCCAGCATTTT. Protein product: CASTPPGGTQHF. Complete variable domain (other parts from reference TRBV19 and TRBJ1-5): DGGITQSPKYLFRKEGQNVTLSCEQNLNHDAMYWYRQDPGQGLRLIYYSQIVNDFQKGDIAEGYSVSREKKESFPLTVTSAQKNPTAFYLCASTPPGGTQHFGDGTRLSIL.

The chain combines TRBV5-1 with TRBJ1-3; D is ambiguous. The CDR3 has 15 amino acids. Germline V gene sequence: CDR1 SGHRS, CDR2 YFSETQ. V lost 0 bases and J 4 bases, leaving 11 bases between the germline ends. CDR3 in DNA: TGCGCCAGCAGCTTGGTACCCGGGTCAGGAAACACCATATATTTT. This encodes CASSLVPGSGNTIYF. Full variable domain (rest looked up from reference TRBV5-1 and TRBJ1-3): KAGVTQTPRYLIKTRGQQVTLSCSPISGHRSVSWYQQTPGQGLQFLFEYFSETQRNKGNFPGRFSGRQFSNSRSEMNVSTLELGDSALYLCASSLVPGSGNTIYFGEGSWLTVV.

This chain's CDR3 is CASSELQDNEKLFF. For the CDR3, the DNA is TGTGCCAGCAGTGAATTGCAGGATAATGAAAAACTGTTTTTT. The rearrangement uses TRBV25-1 and TRBJ1-4; D remains unclear. Trimming left V 1 base short and J 4 bases short, with 7 bases between. Germline V gives CDR1 MGHDK, CDR2 SYGVNS. The CDR3 runs 14 residues. The variable domain in full, completed from reference TRBV25-1 and TRBJ1-4, reads EADIYQTPRYLVIGTGKKITLECSQTMGHDKMYWYQQDPGMELHLIHYSYGVNSTEKGDLSSESTVSRIRTEHFPLTLESARPSHTSQYLCASSELQDNEKLFFGSGTQLSVL.

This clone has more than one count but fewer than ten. CDR3 in amino acids: CASSLSGRDTEAFF. The CDR3 coding sequence is TGCGCCAGCAGCTTGTCCGGCCGGGACACTGAAGCTTTCTTT. The V gene is TRBV5-1, the J gene TRBJ1-1; D unclear. Trimming pared 1 base from V and 3 bases from J, leaving 10 bases between. Germline CDR1 and CDR2: SGHRS and YFSETQ. The CDR3 sequence is 14 residues long.

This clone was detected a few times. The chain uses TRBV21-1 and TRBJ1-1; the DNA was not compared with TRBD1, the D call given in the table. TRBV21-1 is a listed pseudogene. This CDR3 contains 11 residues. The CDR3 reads CASSNTNRGVF. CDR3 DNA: TGTGCCAGCAGTAATACTAACAGGGGGGTCTTT.

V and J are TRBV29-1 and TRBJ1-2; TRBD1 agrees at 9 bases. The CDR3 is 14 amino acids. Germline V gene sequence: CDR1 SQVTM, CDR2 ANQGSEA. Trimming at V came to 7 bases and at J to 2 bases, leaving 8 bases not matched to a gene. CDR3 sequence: CSAARGTGNYGYTF. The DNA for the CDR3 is TGCAGCGCTGCTAGAGGGACAGGGAACTATGGCTACACCTTC.

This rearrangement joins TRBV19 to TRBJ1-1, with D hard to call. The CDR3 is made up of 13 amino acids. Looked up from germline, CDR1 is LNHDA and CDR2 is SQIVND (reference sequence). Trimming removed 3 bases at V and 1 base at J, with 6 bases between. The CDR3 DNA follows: TGTGCCAGTAGTATCGTACAGAACACTGAAGCTTTCTTT. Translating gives CASSIVQNTEAFF.

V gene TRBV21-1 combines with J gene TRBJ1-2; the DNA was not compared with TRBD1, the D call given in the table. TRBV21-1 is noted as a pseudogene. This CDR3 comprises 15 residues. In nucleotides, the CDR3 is TGTGCCAGCAGCAACGCGGCAGGGGGCCACTATGGCTACACCTTC. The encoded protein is CASSNAAGGHYGYTF.

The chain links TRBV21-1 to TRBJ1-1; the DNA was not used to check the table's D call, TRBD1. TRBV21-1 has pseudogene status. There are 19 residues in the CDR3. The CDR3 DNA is TGTGCCAGCAGCGAAGACGACCCTTCAGGGGGCTTAATGAACACTGAAGCTTTCTTT. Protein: CASSEDDPSGGLMNTEAFF.

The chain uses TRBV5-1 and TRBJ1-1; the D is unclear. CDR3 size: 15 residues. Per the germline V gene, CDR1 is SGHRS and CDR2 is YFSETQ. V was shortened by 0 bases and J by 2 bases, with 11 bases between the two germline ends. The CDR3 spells CASSLALQSNTEAFF. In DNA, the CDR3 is TGCGCCAGCAGCTTGGCCCTACAGTCAAACACTGAAGCTTTCTTT.

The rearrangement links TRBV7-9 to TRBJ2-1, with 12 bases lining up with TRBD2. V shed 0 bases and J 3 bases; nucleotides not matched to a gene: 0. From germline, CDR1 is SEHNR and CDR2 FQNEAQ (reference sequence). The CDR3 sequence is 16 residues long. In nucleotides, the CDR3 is TGTGCCAGCAGCTTAGCGGGACTAGCGGGCTACAATGAGCAGTTCTTC. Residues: CASSLAGLAGYNEQFF.

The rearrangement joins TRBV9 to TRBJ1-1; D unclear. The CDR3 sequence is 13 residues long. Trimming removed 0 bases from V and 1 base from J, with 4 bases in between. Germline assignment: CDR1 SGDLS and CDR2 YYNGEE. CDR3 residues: CASSVAKNTEAFF. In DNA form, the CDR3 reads TGTGCCAGCAGCGTAGCTAAGAACACTGAAGCTTTCTTT.

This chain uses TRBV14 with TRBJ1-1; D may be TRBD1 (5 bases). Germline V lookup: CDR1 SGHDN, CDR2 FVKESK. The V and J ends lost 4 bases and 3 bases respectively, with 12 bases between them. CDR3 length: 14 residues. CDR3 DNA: TGTGCCAGCAGCCCCAGACCACAGGACACTGAAGCTTTCTTT. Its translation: CASSPRPQDTEAFF.

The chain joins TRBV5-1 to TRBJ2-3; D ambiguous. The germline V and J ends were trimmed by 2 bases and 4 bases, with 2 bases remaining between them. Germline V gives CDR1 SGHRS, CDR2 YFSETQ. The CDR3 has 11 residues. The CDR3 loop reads CASSFADTQYF. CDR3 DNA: TGCGCCAGCAGCTTCGCAGATACGCAGTATTTT.

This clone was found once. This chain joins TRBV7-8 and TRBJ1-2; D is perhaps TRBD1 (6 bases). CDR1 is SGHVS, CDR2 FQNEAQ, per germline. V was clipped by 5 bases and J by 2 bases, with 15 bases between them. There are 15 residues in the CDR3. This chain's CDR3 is CASSTHRTDNYGYTF. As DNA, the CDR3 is TGTGCCAGCAGCACCCATCGGACAGACAACTATGGCTACACCTTC.

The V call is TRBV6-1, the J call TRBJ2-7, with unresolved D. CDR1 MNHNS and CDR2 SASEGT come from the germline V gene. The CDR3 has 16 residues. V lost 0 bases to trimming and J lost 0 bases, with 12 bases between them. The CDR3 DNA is TGTGCCAGCAGTGAAGCAGCATTAGTCAACTCCTACGAGCAGTACTTC. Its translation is CASSEAALVNSYEQYF.

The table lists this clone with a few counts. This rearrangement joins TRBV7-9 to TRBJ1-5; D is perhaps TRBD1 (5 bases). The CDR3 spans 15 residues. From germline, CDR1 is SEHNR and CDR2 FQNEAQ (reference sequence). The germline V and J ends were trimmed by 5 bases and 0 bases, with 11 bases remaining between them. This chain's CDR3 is CASSPGGDSNQPQHF. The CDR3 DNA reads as TGTGCCAGCAGCCCGGGGGGGGATAGCAATCAGCCCCAGCATTTT.

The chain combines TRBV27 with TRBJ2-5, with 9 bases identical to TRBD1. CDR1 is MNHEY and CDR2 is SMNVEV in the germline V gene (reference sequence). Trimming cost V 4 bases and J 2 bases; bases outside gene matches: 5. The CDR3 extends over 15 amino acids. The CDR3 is CASSWGQGLQETQYF. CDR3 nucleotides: TGTGCCAGCAGTTGGGGACAGGGTTTACAAGAGACCCAGTACTTC.